This T cell receptor beta chain derives from a study of post-analysis software for immune sequencing data. Built from TCR beta cDNA, the libraries had unique molecular identifiers in them. The source material, roughly 0.9 to 11 million T cells, gave rise to 400,000 to 600,000 cDNA molecules. A single record per CDR3 protein comes from TCRdb applying MiXCR to the PCR reads. The table records hundreds of thousands of distinct CDR3 sequences, over 35% of them present only once. As concerns this clonotype: Its specificity is unknown.

This CDR3 comprises 16 residues. Unmatched junction bases numbered 8, after V lost 5 bases and J lost 4 bases. Germline V CDR1 and CDR2: MRHNA, SNTAGT. Study-wide findings and caveats: Compared against controls, patients with multiple sclerosis displayed significantly lower normalized Chao1 diversity. The study found TRBV5-6, TRBV5-1 and TRBV20-1 among 5 or 6 TRBV segments more frequent in patients than controls.

This chain links TRBV6-4 with TRBJ2-2, with TRBD1 matching over 9 bases. Sequenced: blood. The receptor was derived from a girl aged 5-17 years with multiple sclerosis. The CDR3 loop reads CASSPRTGVITGELFF. CDR3 in DNA: TGTGCCAGCAGTCCTCGGACAGGGGTGATCACCGGGGAGCTGTTTTTT.